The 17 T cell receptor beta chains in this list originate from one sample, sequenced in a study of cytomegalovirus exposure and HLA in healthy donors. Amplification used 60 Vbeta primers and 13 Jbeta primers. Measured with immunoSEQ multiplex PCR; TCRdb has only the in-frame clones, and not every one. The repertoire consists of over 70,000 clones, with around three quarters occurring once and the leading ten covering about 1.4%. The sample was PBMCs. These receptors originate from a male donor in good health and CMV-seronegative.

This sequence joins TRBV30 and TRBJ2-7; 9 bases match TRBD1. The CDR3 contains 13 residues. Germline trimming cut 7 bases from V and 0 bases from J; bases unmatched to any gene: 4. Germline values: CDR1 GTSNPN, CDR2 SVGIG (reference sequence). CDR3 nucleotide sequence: TGTGCCTTCGGGACAGGGCTCTCCTACGAGCAGTACTTC. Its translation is CAFGTGLSYEQYF.

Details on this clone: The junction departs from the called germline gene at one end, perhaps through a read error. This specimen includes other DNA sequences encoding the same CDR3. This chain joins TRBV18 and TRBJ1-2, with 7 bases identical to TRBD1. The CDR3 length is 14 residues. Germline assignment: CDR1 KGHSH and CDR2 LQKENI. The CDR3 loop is CASSPSGQFYGYTF. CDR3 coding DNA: TGTGCCAGCTCACCGTCGGGACAGTTCTATGGCTACACTTTC.

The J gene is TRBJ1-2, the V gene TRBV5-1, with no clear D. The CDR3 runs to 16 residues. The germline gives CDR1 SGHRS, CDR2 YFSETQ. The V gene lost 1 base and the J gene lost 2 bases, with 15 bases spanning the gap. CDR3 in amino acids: CASSLTPGNLNYGYTF. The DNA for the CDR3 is TGCGCCAGCAGCTTGACTCCGGGAAACTTAAACTATGGCTACACCTTC. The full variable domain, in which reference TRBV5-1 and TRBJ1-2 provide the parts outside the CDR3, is KAGVTQTPRYLIKTRGQQVTLSCSPISGHRSVSWYQQTPGQGLQFLFEYFSETQRNKGNFPGRFSGRQFSNSRSEMNVSTLELGDSALYLCASSLTPGNLNYGYTFGSGTRLTVV.

CDR3 residues: CASSPGRGRAEGIYEQYF. In DNA, the CDR3 is TGTGCCAGCAGTCCGGGCAGAGGGAGAGCCGAAGGGATCTACGAGCAGTACTTC. The genes are TRBV28 and TRBJ2-5; D possibly corresponds to TRBD2 (5 bases). Near its end, the DNA agrees better with TRBJ2-7, so the J call may be wrong. Germline CDR1 and CDR2: MDHEN and SYDVKM. The CDR3 runs to 18 residues.

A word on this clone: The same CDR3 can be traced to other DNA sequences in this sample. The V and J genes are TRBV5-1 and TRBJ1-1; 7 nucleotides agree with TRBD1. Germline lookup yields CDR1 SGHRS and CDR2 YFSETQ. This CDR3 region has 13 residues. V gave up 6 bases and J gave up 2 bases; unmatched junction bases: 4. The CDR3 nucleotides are TGCGCCAGCACTACAGGGGACAACACTGAAGCTTTCTTT. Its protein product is CASTTGDNTEAFF.

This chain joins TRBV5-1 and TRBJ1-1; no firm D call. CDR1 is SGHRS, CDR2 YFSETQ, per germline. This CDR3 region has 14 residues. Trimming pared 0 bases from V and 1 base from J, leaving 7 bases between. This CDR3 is CASSLEHTNTEAFF. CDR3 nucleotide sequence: TGCGCCAGCAGCTTGGAACACACGAACACTGAAGCTTTCTTT. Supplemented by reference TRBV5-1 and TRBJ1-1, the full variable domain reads KAGVTQTPRYLIKTRGQQVTLSCSPISGHRSVSWYQQTPGQGLQFLFEYFSETQRNKGNFPGRFSGRQFSNSRSEMNVSTLELGDSALYLCASSLEHTNTEAFFGQGTRLTVV.

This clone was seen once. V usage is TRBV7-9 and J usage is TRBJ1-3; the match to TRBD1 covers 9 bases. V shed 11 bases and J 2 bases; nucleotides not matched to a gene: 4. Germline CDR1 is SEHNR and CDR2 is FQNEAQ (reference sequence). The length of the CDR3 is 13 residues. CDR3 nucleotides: TGTGCCGGGCGGACAGGGGCTGGAAACACCATATATTTT. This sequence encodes CAGRTGAGNTIYF.

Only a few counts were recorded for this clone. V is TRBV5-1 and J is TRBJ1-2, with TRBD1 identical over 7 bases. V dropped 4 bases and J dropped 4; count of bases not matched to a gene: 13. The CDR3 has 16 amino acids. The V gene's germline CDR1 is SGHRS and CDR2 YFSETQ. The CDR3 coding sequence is TGCGCCAGCAGCAACGACTGGGACAGCGGTCGCTATGGCTACACCTTC. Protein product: CASSNDWDSGRYGYTF.

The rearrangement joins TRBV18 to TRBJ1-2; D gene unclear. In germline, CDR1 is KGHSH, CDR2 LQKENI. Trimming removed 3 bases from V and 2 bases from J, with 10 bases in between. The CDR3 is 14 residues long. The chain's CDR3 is CASSPTPENYGYTF. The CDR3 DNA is TGTGCCAGCTCACCCACGCCCGAGAACTATGGCTACACCTTC.

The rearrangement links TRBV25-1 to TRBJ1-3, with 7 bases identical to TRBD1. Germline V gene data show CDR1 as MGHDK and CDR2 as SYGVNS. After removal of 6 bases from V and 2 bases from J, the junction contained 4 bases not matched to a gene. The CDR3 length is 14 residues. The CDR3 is CASSETGAGNTIYF. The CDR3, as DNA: TGTGCCAGCAGCGAAACAGGGGCTGGAAACACCATATATTTT.

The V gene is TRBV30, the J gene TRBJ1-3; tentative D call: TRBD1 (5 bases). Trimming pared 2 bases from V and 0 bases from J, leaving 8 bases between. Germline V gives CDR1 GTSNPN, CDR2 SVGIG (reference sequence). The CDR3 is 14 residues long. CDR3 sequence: CAWSTGVSGNTIYF. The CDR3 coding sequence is TGTGCCTGGAGTACGGGGGTCTCTGGAAACACCATATATTTT.

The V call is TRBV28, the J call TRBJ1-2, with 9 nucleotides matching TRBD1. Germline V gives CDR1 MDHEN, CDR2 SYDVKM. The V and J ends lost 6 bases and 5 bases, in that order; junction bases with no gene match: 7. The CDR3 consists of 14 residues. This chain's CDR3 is CASSLQGAGYGYTF. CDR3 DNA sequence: TGTGCCAGCAGCCTACAGGGGGCGGGGTATGGCTACACCTTC.

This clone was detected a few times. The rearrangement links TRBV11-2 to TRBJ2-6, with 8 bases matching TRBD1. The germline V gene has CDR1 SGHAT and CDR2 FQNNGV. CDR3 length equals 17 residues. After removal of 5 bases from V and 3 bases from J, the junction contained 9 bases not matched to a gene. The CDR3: CASSQQGETFGANVLTF. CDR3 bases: TGTGCCAGCAGCCAACAGGGGGAGACGTTTGGGGCCAACGTCCTGACTTTC.

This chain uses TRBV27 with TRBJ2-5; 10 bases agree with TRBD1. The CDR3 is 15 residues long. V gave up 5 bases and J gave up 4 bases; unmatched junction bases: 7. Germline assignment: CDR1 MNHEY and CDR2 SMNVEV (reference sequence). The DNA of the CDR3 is TGTGCCAGCAGTACCAGGACAGGGGGACGAGAGACCCAGTACTTC. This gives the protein CASSTRTGGRETQYF.

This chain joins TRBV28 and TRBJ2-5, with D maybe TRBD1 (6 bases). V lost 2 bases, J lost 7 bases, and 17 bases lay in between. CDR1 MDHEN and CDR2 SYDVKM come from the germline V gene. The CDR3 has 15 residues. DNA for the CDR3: TGTGCCAGCAGTTTAGTGAGCCAGTCCAGGGGGACCCAGTACTTC. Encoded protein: CASSLVSQSRGTQYF.

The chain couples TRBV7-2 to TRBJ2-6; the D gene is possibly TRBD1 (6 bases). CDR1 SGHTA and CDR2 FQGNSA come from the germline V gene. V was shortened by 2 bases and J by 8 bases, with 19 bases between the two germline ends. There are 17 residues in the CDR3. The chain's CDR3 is CASSLTDRPRPSNVLTF. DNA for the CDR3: TGTGCCAGCAGCTTAACGGACAGACCCCGTCCATCCAACGTCCTGACTTTC.

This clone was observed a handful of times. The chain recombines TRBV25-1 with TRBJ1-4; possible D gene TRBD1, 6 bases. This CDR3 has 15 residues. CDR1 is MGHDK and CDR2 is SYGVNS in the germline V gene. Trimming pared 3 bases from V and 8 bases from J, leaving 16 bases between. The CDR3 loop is CASSERTDPREKLFF. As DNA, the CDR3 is TGTGCCAGCAGTGAGAGGACAGATCCAAGAGAAAAACTGTTTTTT.